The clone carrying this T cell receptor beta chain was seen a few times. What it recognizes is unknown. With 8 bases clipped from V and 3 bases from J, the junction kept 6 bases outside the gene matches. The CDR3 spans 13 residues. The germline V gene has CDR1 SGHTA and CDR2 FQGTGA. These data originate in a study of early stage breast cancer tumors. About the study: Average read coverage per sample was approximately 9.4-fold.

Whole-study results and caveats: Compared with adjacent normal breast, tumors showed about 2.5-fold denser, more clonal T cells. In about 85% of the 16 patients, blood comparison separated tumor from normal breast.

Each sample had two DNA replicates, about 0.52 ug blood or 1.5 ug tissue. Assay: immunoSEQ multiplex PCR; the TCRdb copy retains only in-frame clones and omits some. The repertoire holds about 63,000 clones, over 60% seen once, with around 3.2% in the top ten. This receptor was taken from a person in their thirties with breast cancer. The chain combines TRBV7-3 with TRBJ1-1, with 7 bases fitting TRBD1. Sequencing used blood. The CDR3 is CASGSQGDTEAFF. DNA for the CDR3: TGTGCCAGCGGGTCCCAGGGGGACACTGAAGCTTTCTTT.